This T cell receptor (beta chain) was recorded in a study of blood T cell repertoires in COVID-19. Study summary: The United States, Italy and Spain supplied acute and convalescent COVID-19 samples. T cells, B-cell-depleted T cells, or PBMCs provided the cDNA or gDNA that served as material.

Trimming took 6 bases from V and 7 from J; bases not matched to a gene: 10. CDR1 and CDR2 from the germline V gene are MNHEY and SMNVEV (reference sequence). The CDR3 loop spans 15 amino acids. Original processing methods: Nucleated cell counts were estimated from reference gene primer amplification. The protocol was immunoSEQ multiplex PCR, while the TCRdb copy is restricted to in-frame clones and leaves out a portion. V and J calls and clone size are as listed in that table; D and trimming were resolved from the DNA. Of roughly 100,000 clones detected, 65% to 90% appear once; the ten largest clones hold over 35%.

Sequencing was performed on peripheral blood. This receptor was taken from an elderly man with acute or convalescent COVID-19. This rearrangement joins TRBV27 to TRBJ1-5; 9 bases map to TRBD1. The CDR3 nucleotides are TGTGCCAGCAGCCCCGGGACAGGGTTGTACCAGCCCCAGCATTTT. It codes for CASSPGTGLYQPQHF.